This record concerns one T cell receptor beta chain sequence. The antigen it binds to is not known. Note that gene names and germline sequences for this receptor are mouse ones. The sequenced fragment ends 4 residues before the CDR3 boundary, so the rest is inferred from the germline J gene. Cells from mouse cutaneous lymph nodes were pooled, stained for CD4, CD8alpha, NKG2D, NKG2ACE and other markers, and then sorted on a BD Influx. V drops 5 bases and J drops 0 bases, leaving 8 bases in between. Reading the germline V gene gives CDR1 NSHNY and CDR2 SYGAGN. The cysteine opens and the phenylalanine closes a CDR3 of 13 amino acids. Shown are 27 bases from within the CDR3, in frame from base 1. This entry comes from a study of CD8+ T cells in alopecia areata (dated by TCRdb to the late 2010s). Broadly, across the study: Skin from C3H/HeJ donors aged 6-12 months with spontaneous alopecia was grafted onto female C3H/HeJ recipients aged roughly 6-11 weeks. TCRbeta CDR3 regions were amplified by immunoSEQ multiplex PCR using 35 Vbeta forward and 13 Jbeta reverse primers. In both human patients and the C3H/HeJ mouse model, the study applied high-throughput TCRbeta sequencing to look at T cell clonal expansion in alopecia areata. In humans, TCRbeta sequencing was performed on scalp tissue and on sorted CD4+ and CD8+ peripheral blood T cells from healthy controls and from patients with patchy or totalis/universalis alopecia areata. Clonality in the scalp was compared among normal scalp (n=4), patchy alopecia areata scalp (n=8), and alopecia totalis/universalis scalp (n=8). RNA was extracted with the PAXgene miRNA kit for fixed scalp, the miRNeasy kit for PBMCs, and the RNeasy kit for mouse skin.

Library preparation was by the immunoSEQ multiplex PCR assay. RNA was extracted from all samples and reverse transcribed into cDNA as template for TCR sequencing. SuperScript III was used for first-strand cDNA synthesis, primed with a 2:1 mix of oligo-dT and random hexamers. Amplification bias was assessed with a synthetic immune receptor repertoire, and residual bias was removed computationally. Sequencing of the libraries was done on Illumina HiSeq with 60 bp reads that cover the CDR3, reading from J toward V. In the authors' own workflow: Raw reads were preprocessed to remove errors, and CDR3 was defined by IMGT conventions from the conserved cysteine to phenylalanine. To get clonality, Shannon entropy was normalized by log2 of the number of productive unique TCRs and the result was subtracted from 1. Whether each scalp clone was CD4 or CD8 was inferred by checking scalp TCRbeta sequences against the CD4 and CD8 repertoires from sorted blood. TCRdb took over this immuneACCESS table, retaining in-frame rearrangements with V and J assigned. Such tables are incomplete; in checked studies, under half of the missing clones stem from an unresolved V gene, and the remainder is unexplained. The DNA gave D and trimming, while V, J and clone size come from that table. The sample comprises about 270,000 clones, and every one was counted more than once. Of the sample, 1.2% falls within the top ten clones.

The paper as a whole reports these results and caveats: Unlike mouse skin, where gammadelta T cells dominate, normal human skin contains resident alphabeta T cells that get sequenced too, which complicates analysis of the scalp TCR repertoire. Shared TCR sequences between patients were less evident than in mice, which may be partly attributable to HLA diversity in the patient population. Compared with normal scalp, lesional scalp, particularly in alopecia totalis/universalis, had higher clonality and more expanded CD8+ clones, which suggests antigenic drive.

The sequence joins TRBV13-1 to TRBJ1-2, with the D gene call left open. Sequencing input: CD4+ T cells sorted from a lymph node. This sequence was found in a C3H/HeJ mouse with alopecia areata. The strain's MHC haplotype is H2-k. CDR3 bases read: TGTGCCAGCAGAAGACACCCAAACTCC. This encodes CASRRHPNS. In full, the CDR3 is CASRRHPNSDYTF.